This T cell receptor beta chain was captured by sequencing in a study of T cell responses to AZD1222 COVID-19 vaccine. CDR3 length: 16 residues. Deletions cut 6 bases from V and 0 bases from J, with 12 bases between. The germline CDR1 and CDR2 sequences are SNHLY and FYNNEI. The protocol was immunoSEQ multiplex PCR, while the TCRdb copy is restricted to in-frame clones and leaves out a portion. Among roughly 96,000 clones listed, 70% to 90% were seen once. This sequence originates from an adult who received the AZD1222 COVID-19 vaccine. The sample in question was peripheral blood, obtained 28 days after the second AZD1222 dose. The J gene is TRBJ1-6, the V gene TRBV2; TRBD1 might be the D (5 bases). In nucleotides, the CDR3 is TGTGCCAGCAGGATGGGACCTCCCTCCTATAATTCACCCCTCCACTTT. Amino acid sequence: CASRMGPPSYNSPLHF.